This T cell receptor (beta chain) was captured by sequencing in a study of T-cell reconstitution after alpha-beta-depleted transplantation in children. V lost 4 bases and J 6 bases, leaving 12 bases between the germline ends. This CDR3 region has 14 residues. Germline V lookup: CDR1 LGHNA, CDR2 YNFKEQ. Study-wide results and caveats: It was reported that alpha-beta T cells came from several hundred expanded graft clones (about two months after transplant). Newly generated T cells supplied most T-cell counts and diversity one year post-transplant.

A note on this clonotype: Its target is unknown.

It was with unique molecular identifiers that the TCRbeta library was prepared. TCRdb re-called the PCR reads through MiXCR, storing one row per CDR3 protein. The sample contains 500,000 to 750,000 distinct CDR3 sequences, roughly 13% of which appear only once. The genes are TRBV4-2 and TRBJ1-4; D is unclear. The TCR originated in a male patient between 5 and 17 years old who had a stem cell transplant for acute myeloid leukemia, so the T cells may come from the graft donor. The sample consisted of PBMCs, mostly from graft donor cells, taken 360 days after TCRalphabeta/CD19-depleted stem cell transplant. This chain's CDR3 is CASSRMGSDEKLFF. DNA of the CDR3: TGTGCCAGCAGCCGTATGGGGTCGGATGAAAAACTGTTTTTT.